The 10 T cell receptor beta chains reported below all come from one sample, sequenced in a study of cytomegalovirus exposure and HLA in healthy donors. Some clones are missing from TCRdb's copy, which holds only in-frame ones; the method was immunoSEQ multiplex PCR. Here the sample spans 150,000 to 200,000 clones, approximately 96% being singletons. Sequenced sample: PBMCs. These receptors came from a woman younger than 30 in good health and CMV-seronegative.

This chain connects TRBV7-2 to TRBJ1-2; D uncertain. V was pared by 5 bases and J by 4 bases, with 17 bases between. CDR1 is SGHTA, CDR2 FQGNSA, per germline. The CDR3 totals 15 residues. CDR3 in DNA: TGTGCCAGCAGCCCGAGGGAAGGGCGAGTCTATGGCTACACCTTC. It translates to CASSPREGRVYGYTF.

V gene TRBV2 combines with J gene TRBJ1-2, with D tentatively TRBD1 (6 bases). V was cut by 8 bases and J by 6 bases, with 22 bases left in between. The CDR3 has 15 amino acids. The V gene's germline CDR1 is SNHLY and CDR2 FYNNEI. Written as DNA, the CDR3 is TGTGCCAGCGCCCGTTTTGAGGGGGATTTGAATGGCTACACCTTC. Amino acid sequence: CASARFEGDLNGYTF.

This sequence joins TRBV2 and TRBJ2-3; TRBD1 aligns across 7 bases. Trimming took 7 bases from V and 7 from J; bases not matched to a gene: 5. The CDR3 sequence is 12 residues long. The germline V gene has CDR1 SNHLY and CDR2 FYNNEI. CDR3 sequence: CASITGAYTQYF. The DNA of the CDR3 is TGTGCCAGCATCACAGGGGCATATACGCAGTATTTT. The full variable domain, in which reference TRBV2 and TRBJ2-3 provide the parts outside the CDR3, is EPEVTQTPSHQVTQMGQEVILRCVPISNHLYFYWYRQILGQKVEFLVSFYNNEISEKSEIFDDQFSVERPDGSNFTLKIRSTKLEDSAMYFCASITGAYTQYFGPGTRLTVL.

The rearrangement joins TRBV5-4 to TRBJ1-2, with D tentatively TRBD1 (6 bases). Germline loops: CDR1 SGHNT, CDR2 YYREEE (reference sequence). The V and J ends lost 1 base and 4 bases respectively, with 11 bases between them. The CDR3 runs to 14 residues. The CDR3 region has the DNA TGTGCCAGCAGCTTGCAGGGGCCCCCCTATGGCTACACCTTC. Translation: CASSLQGPPYGYTF.

This clone was seen once. This chain connects TRBV5-1 to TRBJ2-3, with TRBD2 as a possible D gene (6 bases). V was pared by 5 bases and J by 3 bases, with 16 bases between. Looked up from germline, CDR1 is SGHRS and CDR2 is YFSETQ. CDR3 length: 15 residues. CDR3 nucleotide sequence: TGCGCCAGCAGGACGACTGAGCGGGTAACAGATACGCAGTATTTT. Protein sequence: CASRTTERVTDTQYF.

V usage is TRBV5-1 and J usage is TRBJ2-3; weak D call: TRBD2 (6 bases). Trimming removed 2 bases at V and 5 bases at J, with 6 bases between. The CDR3 is 12 residues long. Germline assignment: CDR1 SGHRS and CDR2 YFSETQ. In nucleotides, the CDR3 is TGCGCCAGCAGCTTTAGCGGAGATACGCAGTATTTT. This codes for CASSFSGDTQYF.

The chain recombines TRBV18 with TRBJ2-2; 7 nucleotides line up with TRBD1. The CDR3 totals 16 residues. Germline V gene sequence: CDR1 KGHSH, CDR2 LQKENI. The trim removed 0 bases at V and 2 bases at J, leaving 3 bases unmatched. The CDR3 here is CASSPPGTVNTGELFF. In DNA form, the CDR3 reads TGTGCCAGCTCACCACCTGGGACAGTCAACACCGGGGAGCTGTTTTTT.

The V and J genes are TRBV19 and TRBJ2-7, with TRBD1 matching 9 bases. CDR3 length equals 13 residues. Trimming at V came to 9 bases and at J to 3 bases, leaving 6 bases not matched to a gene. Germline assignment: CDR1 LNHDA and CDR2 SQIVND (reference sequence). The CDR3 protein is CARQQGARYEQYF. The DNA of the CDR3 is TGTGCCAGGCAACAGGGGGCGCGCTACGAGCAGTACTTC.

The rearrangement joins TRBV7-8 to TRBJ2-7, with D perhaps matching TRBD1 (6 bases). The CDR3 totals 14 residues. V was shortened by 4 bases and J by 6 bases, with 16 bases between the two germline ends. Germline values: CDR1 SGHVS, CDR2 FQNEAQ. The CDR3 sequence is CASSSTGGLAEQYF. The DNA of the CDR3 is TGTGCCAGCAGCTCGACAGGCGGGCTGGCCGAGCAGTACTTC. Looking up the rest from reference TRBV7-8 and TRBJ2-7 gives the full variable domain: GAGVSQSPRYKVAKRGQDVALRCDPISGHVSLFWYQQALGQGPEFLTYFQNEAQLDKSGLPSDRFFAERPEGSVSTLKIQRTQQEDSAVYLCASSSTGGLAEQYFGPGTRLTVT.

CDR3 coding DNA: TGTGCCAGCAGCTCCCGGTACGGGGGGTCCTACGAGCAGTACTTC. Encoded protein: CASSSRYGGSYEQYF. The chain joins TRBV21-1 to TRBJ2-7; the table's D call, TRBD2, was not checked against the DNA. TRBV21-1 is labeled a pseudogene. The CDR3 sequence is 15 residues long.